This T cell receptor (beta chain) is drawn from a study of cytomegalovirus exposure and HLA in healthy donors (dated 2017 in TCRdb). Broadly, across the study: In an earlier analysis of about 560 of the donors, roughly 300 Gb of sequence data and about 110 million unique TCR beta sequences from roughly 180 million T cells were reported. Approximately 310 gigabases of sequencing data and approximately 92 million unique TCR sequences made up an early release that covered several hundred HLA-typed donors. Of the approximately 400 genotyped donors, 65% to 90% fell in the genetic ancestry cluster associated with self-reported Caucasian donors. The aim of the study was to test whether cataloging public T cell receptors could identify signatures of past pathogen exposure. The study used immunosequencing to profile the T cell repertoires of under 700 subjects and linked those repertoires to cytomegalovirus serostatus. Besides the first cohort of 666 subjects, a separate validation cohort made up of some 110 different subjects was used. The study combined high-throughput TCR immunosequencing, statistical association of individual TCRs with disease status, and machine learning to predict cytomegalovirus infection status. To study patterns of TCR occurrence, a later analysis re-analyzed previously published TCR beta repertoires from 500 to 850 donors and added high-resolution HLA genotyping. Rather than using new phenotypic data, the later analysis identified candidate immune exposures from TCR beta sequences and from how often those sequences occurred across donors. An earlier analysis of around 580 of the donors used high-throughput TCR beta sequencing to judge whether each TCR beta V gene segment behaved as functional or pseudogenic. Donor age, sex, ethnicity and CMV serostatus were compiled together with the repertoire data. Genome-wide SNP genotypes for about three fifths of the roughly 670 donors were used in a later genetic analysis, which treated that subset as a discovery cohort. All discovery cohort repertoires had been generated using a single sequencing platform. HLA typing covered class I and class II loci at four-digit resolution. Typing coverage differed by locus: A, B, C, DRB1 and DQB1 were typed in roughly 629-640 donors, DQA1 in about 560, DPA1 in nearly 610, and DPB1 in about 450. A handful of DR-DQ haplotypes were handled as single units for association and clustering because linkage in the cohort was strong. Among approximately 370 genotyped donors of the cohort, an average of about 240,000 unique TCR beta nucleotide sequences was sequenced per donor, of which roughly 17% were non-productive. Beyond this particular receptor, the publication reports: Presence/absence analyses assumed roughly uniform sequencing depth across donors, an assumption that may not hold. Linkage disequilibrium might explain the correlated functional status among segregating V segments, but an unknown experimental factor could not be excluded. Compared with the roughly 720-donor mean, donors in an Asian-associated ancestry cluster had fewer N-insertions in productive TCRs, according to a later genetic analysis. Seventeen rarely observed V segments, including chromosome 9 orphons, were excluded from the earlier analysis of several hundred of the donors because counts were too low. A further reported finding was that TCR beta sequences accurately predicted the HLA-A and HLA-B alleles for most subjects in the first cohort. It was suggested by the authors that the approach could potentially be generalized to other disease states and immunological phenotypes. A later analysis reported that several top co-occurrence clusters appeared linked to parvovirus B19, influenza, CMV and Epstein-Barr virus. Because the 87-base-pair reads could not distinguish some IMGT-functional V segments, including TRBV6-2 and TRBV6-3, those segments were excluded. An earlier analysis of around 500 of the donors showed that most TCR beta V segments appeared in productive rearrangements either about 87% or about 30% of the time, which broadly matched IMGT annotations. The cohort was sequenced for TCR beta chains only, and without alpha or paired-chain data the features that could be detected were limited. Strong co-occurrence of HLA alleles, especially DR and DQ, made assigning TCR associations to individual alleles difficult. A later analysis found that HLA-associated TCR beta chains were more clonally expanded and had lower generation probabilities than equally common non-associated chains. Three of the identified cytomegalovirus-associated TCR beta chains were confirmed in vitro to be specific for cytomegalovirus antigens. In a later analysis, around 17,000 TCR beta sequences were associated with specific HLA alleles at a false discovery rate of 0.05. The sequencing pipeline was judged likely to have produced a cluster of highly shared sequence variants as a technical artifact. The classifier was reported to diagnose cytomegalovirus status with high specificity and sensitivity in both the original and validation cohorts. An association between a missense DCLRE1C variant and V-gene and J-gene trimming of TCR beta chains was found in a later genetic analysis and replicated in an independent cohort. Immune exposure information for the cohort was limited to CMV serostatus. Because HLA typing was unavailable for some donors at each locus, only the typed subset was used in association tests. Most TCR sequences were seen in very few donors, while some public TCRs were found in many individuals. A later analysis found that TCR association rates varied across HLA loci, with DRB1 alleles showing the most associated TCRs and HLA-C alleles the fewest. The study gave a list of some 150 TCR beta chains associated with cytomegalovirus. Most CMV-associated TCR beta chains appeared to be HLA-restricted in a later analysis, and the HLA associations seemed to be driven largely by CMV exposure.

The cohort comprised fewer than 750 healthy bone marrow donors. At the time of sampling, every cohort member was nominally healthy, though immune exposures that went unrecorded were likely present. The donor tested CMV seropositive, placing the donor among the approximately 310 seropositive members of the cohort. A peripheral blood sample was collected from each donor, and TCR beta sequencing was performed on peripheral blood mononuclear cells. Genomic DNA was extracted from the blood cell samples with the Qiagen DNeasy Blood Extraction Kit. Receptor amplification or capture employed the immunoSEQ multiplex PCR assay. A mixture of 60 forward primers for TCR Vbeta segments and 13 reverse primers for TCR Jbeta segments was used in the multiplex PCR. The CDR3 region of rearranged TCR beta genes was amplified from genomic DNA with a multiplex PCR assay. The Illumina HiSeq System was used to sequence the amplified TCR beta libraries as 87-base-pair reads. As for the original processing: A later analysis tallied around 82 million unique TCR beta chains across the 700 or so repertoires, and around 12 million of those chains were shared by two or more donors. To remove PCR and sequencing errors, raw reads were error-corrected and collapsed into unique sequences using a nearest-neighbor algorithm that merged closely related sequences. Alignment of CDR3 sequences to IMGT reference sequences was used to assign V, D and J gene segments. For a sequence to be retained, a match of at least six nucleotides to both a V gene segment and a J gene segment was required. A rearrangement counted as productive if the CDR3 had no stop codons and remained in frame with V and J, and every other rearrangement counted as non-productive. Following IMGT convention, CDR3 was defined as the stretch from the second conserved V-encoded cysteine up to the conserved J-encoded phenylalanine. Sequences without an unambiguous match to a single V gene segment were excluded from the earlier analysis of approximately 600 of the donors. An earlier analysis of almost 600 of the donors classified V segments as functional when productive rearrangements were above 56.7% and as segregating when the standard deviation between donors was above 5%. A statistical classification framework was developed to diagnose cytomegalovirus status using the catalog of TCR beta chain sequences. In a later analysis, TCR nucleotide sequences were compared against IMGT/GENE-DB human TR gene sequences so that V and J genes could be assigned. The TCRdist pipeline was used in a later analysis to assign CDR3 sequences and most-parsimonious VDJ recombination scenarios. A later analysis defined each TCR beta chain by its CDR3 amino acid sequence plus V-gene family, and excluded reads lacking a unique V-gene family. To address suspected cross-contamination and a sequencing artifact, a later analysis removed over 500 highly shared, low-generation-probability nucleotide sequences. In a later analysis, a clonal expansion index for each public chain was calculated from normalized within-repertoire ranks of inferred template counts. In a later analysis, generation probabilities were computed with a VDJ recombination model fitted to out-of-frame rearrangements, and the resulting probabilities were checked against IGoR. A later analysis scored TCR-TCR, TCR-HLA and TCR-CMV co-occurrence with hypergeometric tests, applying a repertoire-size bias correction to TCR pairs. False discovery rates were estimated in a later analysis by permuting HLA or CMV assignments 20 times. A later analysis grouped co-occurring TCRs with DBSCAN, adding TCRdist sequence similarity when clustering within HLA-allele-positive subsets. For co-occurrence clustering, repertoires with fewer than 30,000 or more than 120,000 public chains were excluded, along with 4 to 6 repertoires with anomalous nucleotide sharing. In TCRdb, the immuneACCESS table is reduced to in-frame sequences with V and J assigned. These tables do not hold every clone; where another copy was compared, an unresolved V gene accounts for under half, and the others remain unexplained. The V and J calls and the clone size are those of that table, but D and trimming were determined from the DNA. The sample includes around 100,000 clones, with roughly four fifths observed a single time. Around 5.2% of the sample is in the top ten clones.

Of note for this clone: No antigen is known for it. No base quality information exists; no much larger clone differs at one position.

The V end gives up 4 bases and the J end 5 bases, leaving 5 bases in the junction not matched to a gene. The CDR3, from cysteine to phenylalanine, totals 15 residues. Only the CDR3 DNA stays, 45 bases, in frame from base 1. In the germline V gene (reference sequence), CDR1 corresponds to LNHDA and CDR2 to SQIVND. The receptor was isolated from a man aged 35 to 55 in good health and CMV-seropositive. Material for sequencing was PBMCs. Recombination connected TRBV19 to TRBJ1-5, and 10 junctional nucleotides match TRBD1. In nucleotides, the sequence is TGTGCCAGTAGTAGAGACAGGGGGCGCCATCAGCCCCAGCATTTT. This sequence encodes CASSRDRGRHQPQHF.